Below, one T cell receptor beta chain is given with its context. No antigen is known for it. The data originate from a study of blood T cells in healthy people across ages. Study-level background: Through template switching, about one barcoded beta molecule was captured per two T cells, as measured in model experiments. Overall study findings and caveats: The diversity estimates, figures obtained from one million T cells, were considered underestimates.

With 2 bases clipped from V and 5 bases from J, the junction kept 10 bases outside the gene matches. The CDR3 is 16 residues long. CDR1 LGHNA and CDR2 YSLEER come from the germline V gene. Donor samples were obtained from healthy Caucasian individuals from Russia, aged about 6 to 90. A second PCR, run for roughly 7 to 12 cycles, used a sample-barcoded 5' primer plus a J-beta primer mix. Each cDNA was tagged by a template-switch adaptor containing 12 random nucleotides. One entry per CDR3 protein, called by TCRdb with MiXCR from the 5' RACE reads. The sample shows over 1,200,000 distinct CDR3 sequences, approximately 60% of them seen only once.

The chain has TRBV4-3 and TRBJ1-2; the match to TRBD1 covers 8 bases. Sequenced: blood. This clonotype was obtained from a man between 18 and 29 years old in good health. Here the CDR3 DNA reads TGCGCCAGCAGCCAACCAGGACAGGGATTCTCATATGGCTACACCTTC. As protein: CASSQPGQGFSYGYTF.